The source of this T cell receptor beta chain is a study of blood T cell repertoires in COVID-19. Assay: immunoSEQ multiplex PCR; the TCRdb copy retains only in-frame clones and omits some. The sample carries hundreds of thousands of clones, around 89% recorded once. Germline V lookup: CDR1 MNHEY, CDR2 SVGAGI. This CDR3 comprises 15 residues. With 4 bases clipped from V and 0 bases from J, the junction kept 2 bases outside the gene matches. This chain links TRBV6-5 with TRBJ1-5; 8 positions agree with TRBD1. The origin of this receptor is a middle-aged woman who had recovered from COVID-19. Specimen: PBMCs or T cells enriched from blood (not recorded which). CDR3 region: CASSSGGNSNQPQHF. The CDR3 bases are TGTGCCAGCAGTTCAGGGGGCAATAGCAATCAGCCCCAGCATTTT.